Listed here is a single T cell receptor beta chain. Its target is not known. In the naive CD8 group, cells lacked CD45RO and were positively selected for CCR7, so terminally differentiated effector memory CD45RA+ cells were left out. These data are taken from a study of shared clonotypes between healthy human individuals. Study-wide results and limits: What naive subsets generally showed was a larger estimated richness than memory subsets showed.

Each subset's genomic DNA was shared equally among a number of immunoSEQ plates. Sequenced by immunoSEQ multiplex PCR; TCRdb stores in-frame clones only, minus some. The data show about 2.2 million clones, approximately 94% seen once. The length of the CDR3 is 16 residues. The V gene's germline CDR1 is MDHEN and CDR2 SYDVKM. V gave up 4 bases and J gave up 8 bases, with 18 bases separating them. Sequencing input: naive CD8+ T cells from PBMCs. This clonotype was sampled from a man between 18 and 35 years old in good health. Some clones in this sample may be carry-over from other donors' samples. The gene calls are TRBV28 and TRBJ1-6; perhaps TRBD1 as D (5 bases). CDR3 nucleotides: TGTGCCAGCAGTTCTAGAGGGGCAGGACCCTATTCACCCCTCCACTTT. This sequence encodes CASSSRGAGPYSPLHF.